This TCR beta chain was retrieved from a study of healthy donors' naive CD4 and CD8 T cells. Study at large: Donors spanned ages 20-25, 40-50 and 60-70 years, half female.

Starting from 500 ng of total RNA, TCR libraries were made with linear amplification. TCRdb itself ran the reads through MiXCR, one entry per CDR3 protein. This table holds roughly 200,000 distinct CDR3 sequences, over 60% found once. The germline gives CDR1 GTSNPN, CDR2 SVGIG (reference sequence). The CDR3 runs 16 residues. The V end was cut by 6 bases, the J end by 0 bases, with 21 bases between. A note on this clonotype: The antigen is unknown.

Overall study findings and caveats: Reportedly, most V and J gene segments showed naive CD4+ versus CD8+ bias.

Specimen: naive CD4+ and CD8+ T cells sorted from blood, pooled from several donors. The TCR was taken from a pool of human donors in good health; the sample pools cells from several healthy donors. V and J are TRBV30 and TRBJ2-7; D may be TRBD1 (6 bases). The CDR3 bases are TGTGCCTGCGATCGGTTGGGACACTCCTTCTCCTACGAGCAGTACTTC. Amino acids: CACDRLGHSFSYEQYF.